This TCR beta chain was identified in a study of cytomegalovirus exposure and HLA in healthy donors. This clone was recorded a few times. Antigen unknown. The J segment lost 8 bases and the V segment lost 4 bases, leaving 8 bases of the junction unmatched. The CDR3 is made up of 13 amino acids. Per germline, CDR1 SGDLS and CDR2 YYNGEE. Study conclusions and caveats: According to a later analysis, donors in an Asian-associated ancestry cluster reportedly had fewer N-insertions than the 666-donor mean. Later on, an analysis showed TCR association rates differing by HLA locus, with DRB1 the most and HLA-C the fewest.

Researchers ran the PCR with 60 Vbeta and 13 Jbeta primers. Some clones are missing from TCRdb's copy, which holds only in-frame ones; the method was immunoSEQ multiplex PCR. This repertoire shows 150,000 to 200,000 clones, about two thirds found once; its top ten account for roughly a tenth. Specimen: PBMCs. This receptor was identified in a man in his thirties or forties in good health and CMV-seropositive. The chain has TRBV9 and TRBJ1-1; 7 positions match TRBD1. CDR3: CASSIDLQGEAFF. The CDR3 DNA reads as TGTGCCAGCAGCATCGATTTACAGGGGGAAGCTTTCTTT.